This T cell receptor (beta chain) came from a study of long-term antiretroviral therapy in people with HIV. Sequencing relied on immunoSEQ assay v3.0, run at survey level. Profiling relied on immunoSEQ multiplex PCR, and the TCRdb table lists in-frame clones only, not all of them. The repertoire holds 30,000 or so clones, with about nine tenths as singletons. V shed 2 bases and J 3 bases; nucleotides not matched to a gene: 7. CDR3 length: 15 residues. CDR1 is SGHRS and CDR2 is YFSETQ in the germline V gene. The rearrangement links TRBV5-1 to TRBJ2-5, with 7 positions matching TRBD1. This specimen consisted of unsorted PBMCs, obtained approximately 5 years before starting antiretroviral therapy. This clonotype was sampled from a man in his forties or fifties with HIV. DNA for the CDR3: TGCGCCAGCAGCTTTTCCGGGACAGACGAAGAGACCCAGTACTTC. Its protein product is CASSFSGTDEETQYF.